This T cell receptor beta chain derives from a study of a mutant IDH1 vaccine in newly diagnosed glioma. There are 15 residues in the CDR3. Germline V gene lookup returns CDR1 LGHNA and CDR2 YSLEER. V dropped 0 bases and J dropped 3 bases, with 10 bases sitting between them. This clone was counted once. Its antigen is still unknown. Sequencing was performed with immunoSEQ multiplex PCR; in TCRdb, only in-frame clones are kept and a portion is missing. The table lists roughly 64,000 clones, roughly 74% of them singletons. Time point reported: week 35, safety follow-up. Topical imiquimod accompanied each vaccine dose, which consisted of 300 ug of mutant IDH1 20-mer peptide.

Source: PBMCs, taken from a glioma patient whose treatment included an IDH1 peptide vaccine. The chain links TRBV4-3 to TRBJ2-3; tentative D call: TRBD2 (6 bases). The source of this sequence is a man aged 50-59 years with glioma. As DNA, the CDR3 is TGCGCCAGCAGCCAAGATAGGCTAGCGACAGATACGCAGTATTTT. This encodes CASSQDRLATDTQYF.